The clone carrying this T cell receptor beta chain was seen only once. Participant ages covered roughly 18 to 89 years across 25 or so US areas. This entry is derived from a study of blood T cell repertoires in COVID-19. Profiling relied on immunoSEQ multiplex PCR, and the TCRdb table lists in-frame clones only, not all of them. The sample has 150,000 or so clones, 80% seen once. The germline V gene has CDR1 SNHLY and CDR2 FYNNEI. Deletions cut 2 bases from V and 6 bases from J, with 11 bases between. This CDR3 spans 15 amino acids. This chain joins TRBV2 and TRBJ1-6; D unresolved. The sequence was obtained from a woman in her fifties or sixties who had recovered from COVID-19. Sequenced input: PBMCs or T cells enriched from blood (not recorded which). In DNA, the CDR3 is TGTGCCAGCAGTGAATCGGGGTGGGCTAATTCACCCCTCCACTTT. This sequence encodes CASSESGWANSPLHF.